These 17 T cell receptor beta chains share one sample of origin, sequenced in a study of blood T cell repertoires in COVID-19. Some clones are missing from TCRdb's copy, which holds only in-frame ones; the method was immunoSEQ multiplex PCR. Among some 88,000 clones, around 75% were seen once, and the ten largest hold 24%. Material: peripheral blood. Receptors originate from a human donor in a cohort sampled during active COVID-19.

This sequence joins TRBV28 and TRBJ2-1, with 9 bases aligning to TRBD1. Trimming cost V 2 bases and J 8 bases; bases outside gene matches: 10. This CDR3 contains 16 residues. Germline values: CDR1 MDHEN, CDR2 SYDVKM. CDR3 nucleotides: TGTGCCAGCAGTTTAGGACCTGGGACAGGGTACCATGAGCAGTTCTTC. Amino acids: CASSLGPGTGYHEQFF.

The genes are TRBV15 and TRBJ2-5; D is possibly TRBD1 (5 bases). Looked up from germline, CDR1 is LNHNV and CDR2 is YYDKDF (reference sequence). The CDR3 is 16 residues long. Trimming left V 0 bases short and J 0 bases short, with 11 bases between. The CDR3 protein is CATSRDLQANQETQYF. In DNA, the CDR3 is TGTGCCACCAGCAGAGATTTACAGGCCAACCAAGAGACCCAGTACTTC.

The gene calls are TRBV7-9 and TRBJ1-2; perhaps TRBD1 as D (6 bases). The CDR3 runs to 16 residues. The V gene's germline CDR1 is SEHNR and CDR2 FQNEAQ (reference sequence). V was cut by 7 bases and J by 2 bases, with 20 bases left in between. The CDR3 DNA is TGTGCCAGCACTTCTTCGCCGGGGGGGCGCAACTATGGCTACACCTTC. The encoded protein is CASTSSPGGRNYGYTF.

The chain recombines TRBV11-3 with TRBJ1-1; D is possibly TRBD1 (5 bases). The CDR3 loop spans 15 amino acids. V lost 6 bases to trimming and J lost 3 bases, with 17 bases between them. The germline V gene has CDR1 SGHNT and CDR2 YENEEA. CDR3 sequence: CASSASGGEHTEAFF. The CDR3 nucleotides read TGTGCCAGCAGTGCCTCCGGGGGGGAGCACACTGAAGCTTTCTTT.

This clone has just one count. The genes are TRBV7-9 and TRBJ1-4, with D perhaps matching TRBD1 (6 bases). CDR3 size: 15 residues. From germline, CDR1 is SEHNR and CDR2 FQNEAQ (reference sequence). The V and J ends lost 5 bases and 4 bases respectively, with 14 bases between them. CDR3 sequence: CASSDGGLVNEKLFF. The CDR3 bases are TGTGCCAGCAGCGACGGGGGGCTGGTTAATGAAAAACTGTTTTTT.

The chain links TRBV12-5 to TRBJ1-2, with D perhaps TRBD1 (6 bases). Germline V lookup: CDR1 LGHNT, CDR2 FRNRAP. The V end was cut by 8 bases, the J end by 4 bases, with 20 bases between. The CDR3 covers 15 residues. CDR3 sequence (DNA): TGTGCTAGTTCCGGAACCAGGGGCGAGATCTATGGCTACACCTTC. Translated, it gives CASSGTRGEIYGYTF.

About this clone itself: This sample also contains other DNA sequences that code for the same CDR3. The V call is TRBV5-1, the J call TRBJ2-7; TRBD1 agrees at 8 bases. In germline, CDR1 is SGHRS, CDR2 YFSETQ. CDR3 length: 14 amino acids. V gave up 0 bases and J gave up 4 bases; unmatched junction bases: 3. The CDR3 region is CASSLVQGAYEQYF. The CDR3 coding sequence is TGCGCCAGCAGCTTGGTGCAGGGGGCTTACGAGCAGTACTTC.

The genes are TRBV5-8 and TRBJ1-1; TRBD1 matches 7 bases. Germline V lookup: CDR1 SGHTS, CDR2 YDEGEE. The CDR3 sequence is 16 residues long. Germline trimming cut 4 bases from V and 2 bases from J; bases unmatched to any gene: 11. The chain's CDR3 is CASSIQTGWRNTEAFF. CDR3 bases: TGTGCCAGCAGCATACAGACAGGGTGGCGAAACACTGAAGCTTTCTTT.

The chain links TRBV4-2 to TRBJ2-1; 12 nucleotides match TRBD2. The CDR3 is 16 amino acids. The germline CDR1 and CDR2 sequences are LGHNA and YNFKEQ. J gave up 6 bases and V 5 bases, and 8 bases lay outside the gene matches. Here the CDR3 DNA reads TGTGCCAGCAGCTTAAGGGCTAGCGGGAGGGGCAATGAGCAGTTCTTC. Protein sequence: CASSLRASGRGNEQFF.

This clone was detected only once. The junction differs from germline at one of its ends, possibly a read error. V usage is TRBV7-7 and J usage is TRBJ2-5; perhaps TRBD2 as D (5 bases). The germline V gene has CDR1 SSHAT and CDR2 FNYEAQ (reference sequence). CDR3 length equals 15 residues. The DNA of the CDR3 is TGTGCTAGCAGTGTCGGGAAGACGGAACAAGAGACCCAGTACTTC. It encodes CASSVGKTEQETQYF.

This clone turned up a few times. V usage is TRBV3-1 (or the pseudogene TRBV3-2) and J usage is TRBJ1-5; 9 bases match TRBD1. With V trimmed by 4 bases and J by 7 bases, 2 bases remained unmatched. CDR1 and CDR2 (germline): LGHDT, YNNKEL (reference sequence). The CDR3 consists of 13 residues. The CDR3 here is CASSRTGEQPQHF. CDR3 sequence (DNA): TGTGCCAGCAGCCGGACAGGGGAACAGCCCCAGCATTTT.

The J gene is TRBJ2-7, the V gene TRBV7-3; 8 nucleotides match TRBD2. The CDR3 extends over 13 amino acids. The V gene's germline CDR1 is SGHTA and CDR2 FQGTGA. Trimming removed 5 bases from V and 4 bases from J; junction bases left unmatched: 4. CDR3 loop: CASSTGTSYEQYF. For the CDR3, the DNA is TGTGCCAGCAGCACCGGGACTAGTTACGAGCAGTACTTC.

This clone came up a few times. This sequence joins TRBV15 and TRBJ1-5; possible D gene TRBD1, 5 bases. Trimming removed 1 base at V and 9 bases at J, with 10 bases between. Germline CDR1 reads LNHNV; CDR2 reads YYDKDF (reference sequence). The CDR3 is 13 residues long. The CDR3 region has the DNA TGTGCCACCAGCAGAGGGAGGGGTTCGCCCCAGCATTTT. It encodes CATSRGRGSPQHF.

J is TRBJ2-7 and V is TRBV7-8; 7 nucleotides line up with TRBD2. The junction had 8 bases not matched to a gene; V was cut back by 6 bases and J by 3 bases. The germline CDR1 and CDR2 sequences are SGHVS and FQNEAQ. This CDR3 spans 14 amino acids. Here the CDR3 reads CASSKTSWGYEQYF. In DNA, the CDR3 is TGTGCCAGCAGTAAGACTAGCTGGGGCTACGAGCAGTACTTC.

The chain combines TRBV19 with TRBJ2-3; no firm D call. The ends were cut back, 3 bases at V and 6 bases at J, with 10 bases in the middle. The germline CDR1 and CDR2 sequences are LNHDA and SQIVND (reference sequence). This CDR3 has 13 residues. The CDR3 sequence: CASSIAPRDTQYF. The CDR3 DNA reads TGTGCCAGTAGTATTGCCCCCAGGGATACGCAGTATTTT.

V is TRBV3-1 (or the pseudogene TRBV3-2) and J is TRBJ2-1, with 8 bases lining up with TRBD2. This CDR3 comprises 14 residues. The V and J ends lost 0 bases and 9 bases, in that order; junction bases with no gene match: 4. Germline CDR1 is LGHDT and CDR2 is YNNKEL (reference sequence). The CDR3 DNA is TGTGCCAGCAGCCAAGATCACAGCGGGGGTGAGCAGTTCTTC. It is translated as CASSQDHSGGEQFF.

This clone was picked up a small number of times. The chain employs TRBV19 and TRBJ2-1; 9 positions agree with TRBD2. J was trimmed by 6 bases and V by 6 bases; bases with no gene match: 9. The germline V gene has CDR1 LNHDA and CDR2 SQIVND (reference sequence). CDR3 length: 15 residues. CDR3 nucleotides: TGTGCCAGTAGCCCCGGGACTAGCTGGGGCAATGAGCAGTTCTTC. Its protein product is CASSPGTSWGNEQFF.